This passage covers 29 T cell receptor beta chains from one sample sequenced in a study of identifying expanded T cells in peripheral blood. Libraries were prepared by immunoSEQ multiplex PCR; TCRdb keeps only in-frame clonotypes and omits some of them. The repertoire holds 100,000 or so clones, with 88% as singletons. What was sequenced was blood. The receptor set was obtained from a person aged 18-70 years in good health.

This clone showed up just a few times. The chain recombines TRBV6-1 with TRBJ2-7; perhaps TRBD1 as D (5 bases). Per the germline V gene, CDR1 is MNHNS and CDR2 is SASEGT. CDR3 length: 12 amino acids. The V and J ends lost 8 bases and 9 bases respectively, with 17 bases between them. The CDR3 is CASQMGDTGQYF. DNA for the CDR3: TGTGCCAGCCAAATGGGCGATACAGGGCAGTACTTC.

This sequence joins TRBV18 and TRBJ1-1; 11 nucleotides match TRBD1. CDR1 is KGHSH and CDR2 is LQKENI in the germline V gene. V shed 3 bases and J 5 bases; nucleotides not matched to a gene: 8. The CDR3 is 16 amino acids. The CDR3 protein is CASSPGQGARLTEAFF. As DNA, the CDR3 is TGTGCCAGCTCACCCGGACAGGGGGCGCGCTTAACTGAAGCTTTCTTT.

The chain couples TRBV30 to TRBJ1-1; no clear D. This CDR3 spans 12 amino acids. Germline V gene lookup returns CDR1 GTSNPN and CDR2 SVGIG (reference sequence). Trimming stripped 7 bases from V and 0 bases from J, with 9 bases between. CDR3 coding DNA: TGTGCCTTAGGGAGGATGAACACTGAAGCTTTCTTT. It codes for CALGRMNTEAFF.

The chain combines TRBV18 with TRBJ1-2, with D maybe TRBD1 (5 bases). Germline assignment: CDR1 KGHSH and CDR2 LQKENI. CDR3 size: 13 residues. The germline V and J ends were trimmed by 3 bases and 2 bases, with 7 bases remaining between them. CDR3 sequence reads: CASSPGPNYGYTF. In nucleotides, the CDR3 is TGTGCCAGCTCACCGGGACCCAACTATGGCTACACCTTC.

The chain combines TRBV28 with TRBJ1-4, with 11 positions matching TRBD1. This CDR3 spans 15 amino acids. V lost 5 bases to trimming and J lost 8 bases; unmatched junction nucleotides: 7. Germline CDR1 and CDR2: MDHEN and SYDVKM. Written as DNA, the CDR3 is TGTGCCAGCAGTCGACCGGGACAGGGGGGGGAAAAACTGTTTTTT. Amino acid sequence: CASSRPGQGGEKLFF.

A word on this clone: The DNA is left out, because the CDR3 cannot be placed on it with certainty; the CDR3 is given as TCRdb lists it. This rearrangement joins TRBV7-9 to TRBJ1-2; the D call TRBD1 from the table was never checked on the DNA. The CDR3 is made up of 13 amino acids, end residues included. Germline CDR1 SEHNR, CDR2 FQNEAQ (reference sequence). The CDR3: CASSLVGQGARAF.

This chain uses TRBV30 with TRBJ1-4; D is uncertain. Deletions cut 2 bases from V and 8 bases from J, with 9 bases between. Germline V gene data show CDR1 as GTSNPN and CDR2 as SVGIG (reference sequence). The CDR3 runs to 12 residues. The chain's CDR3 is CAWSRVGEKLFF. DNA for the CDR3: TGTGCCTGGAGTCGTGTCGGCGAAAAACTGTTTTTT. Full variable domain (remainder filled in from reference TRBV30 and TRBJ1-4): SQTIHQWPATLVQPVGSPLSLECTVEGTSNPNLYWYRQAAGRGLQLLFYSVGIGQISSEVPQNLSASRPQDRQFILSSKKLLLSDSGFYLCAWSRVGEKLFFGSGTQLSVL.

The V and J genes are TRBV7-2 and TRBJ1-4; 8 positions match TRBD1. J gave up 5 bases and V 1 base, and 0 bases lay outside the gene matches. Germline CDR1 reads SGHTA; CDR2 reads FQGNSA. The CDR3 spans 14 residues. The CDR3 loop reads CASSLGTGNEKLFF. CDR3 sequence (DNA): TGTGCCAGCAGCTTAGGGACAGGGAATGAAAAACTGTTTTTT.

The genes are TRBV6-5 and TRBJ2-1; 7 bases align to TRBD2. The V gene end was trimmed by 0 bases and the J gene end by 4 bases; junction bases not matched to a gene: 6. CDR1 and CDR2 from the germline V gene are MNHEY and SVGAGI. CDR3 size: 16 residues. The CDR3 here is CASSYSGSGAYNEQFF. In DNA, the CDR3 is TGTGCCAGCAGTTACTCGGGAAGCGGGGCTTACAATGAGCAGTTCTTC.

This rearrangement joins TRBV27 to TRBJ2-1; the D call may be TRBD1 or TRBD2 (6 bases each). This CDR3 region has 15 residues. Trimming removed 2 bases at V and 7 bases at J, with 15 bases between. CDR1 MNHEY and CDR2 SMNVEV come from the germline V gene (reference sequence). DNA of the CDR3: TGTGCCAGCAGTTTAGTGGGGGGCTCCCGGAATGAGCAGTTCTTC. As protein: CASSLVGGSRNEQFF.

This clone showed up just a few times. The CDR3: CSALTWAASNTEAFF. The DNA of the CDR3 is TGCAGCGCCCTCACCTGGGCGGCAAGCAACACTGAAGCTTTCTTT. This chain joins TRBV29-1 and TRBJ1-1; D remains unclear. The CDR3 loop spans 15 amino acids. With 7 bases removed from V and 2 bases from J, the gap between germline ends came to 20 bases. Germline values: CDR1 SQVTM, CDR2 ANQGSEA.

The V gene is TRBV5-1, the J gene TRBJ2-7; possible D gene TRBD1, 5 bases. Per the germline V gene, CDR1 is SGHRS and CDR2 is YFSETQ. Between the trimmed V and J ends, which lost 4 bases and 3 bases, there was a span of 20 bases. This CDR3 comprises 16 residues. The CDR3 here is CASSTEPRRQIYEQYF. The CDR3 bases are TGCGCCAGCAGCACTGAACCCCGGCGACAGATCTACGAGCAGTACTTC. Filled out from reference TRBV5-1 and TRBJ2-7, the complete variable domain reads KAGVTQTPRYLIKTRGQQVTLSCSPISGHRSVSWYQQTPGQGLQFLFEYFSETQRNKGNFPGRFSGRQFSNSRSEMNVSTLELGDSALYLCASSTEPRRQIYEQYFGPGTRLTVT.

This clone showed up just once. The rearrangement uses TRBV9 and TRBJ2-1, with 8 bases lining up with TRBD2. The CDR3 is 14 residues long. Germline CDR1 is SGDLS and CDR2 is YYNGEE. Trimming removed 6 bases from V and 1 base from J; junction bases left unmatched: 3. The CDR3 DNA is TGTGCCAGCAACGGGGGGGCTTCCTACAATGAGCAGTTCTTC. It translates to CASNGGASYNEQFF.

The V and J genes are TRBV5-8 and TRBJ2-1; 11 bases align to TRBD1. The CDR3 contains 15 residues. Germline CDR1 reads SGHTS; CDR2 reads YDEGEE. V gave up 5 bases and J gave up 7 bases; unmatched junction bases: 8. The CDR3, as DNA: TGTGCCAGCAGTCCCGGACAGGGGGCGTGGAATGAGCAGTTCTTC. Translating it yields CASSPGQGAWNEQFF.

This chain connects TRBV18 to TRBJ1-2; D is possibly TRBD1 (5 bases). The V gene lost 3 bases and the J gene lost 5 bases, with 16 bases spanning the gap. The CDR3 is made up of 15 amino acids. Per germline, CDR1 KGHSH and CDR2 LQKENI. In DNA, the CDR3 is TGTGCCAGCTCACCCCTAGCTGGAAGGGGATATGGCTACACCTTC. Its protein product is CASSPLAGRGYGYTF.

The chain uses TRBV29-1 and TRBJ1-2; TRBD1 aligns across 12 bases. The CDR3 loop spans 13 amino acids. Germline CDR1 and CDR2: SQVTM and ANQGSEA. The junction had 8 bases not matched to a gene; V was cut back by 7 bases and J by 8 bases. The CDR3 loop reads CSESGQGAPGYTF. The DNA of the CDR3 is TGCAGCGAATCGGGACAGGGGGCGCCCGGCTACACCTTC.

V gene TRBV11-1 combines with J gene TRBJ2-7, with no clear D. The germline CDR1 and CDR2 sequences are SGHAT and FQDESV (reference sequence). The CDR3 length is 15 residues. V was shortened by 6 bases and J by 0 bases, with 15 bases between the two germline ends. The CDR3 DNA is TGTGCCAGCAGTTCGACACTCTCCTTCTCCTACGAGCAGTACTTC. This gives the protein CASSSTLSFSYEQYF.

This clone has just one count. The J gene is TRBJ1-3, the V gene TRBV30; D might be TRBD1 (6 bases). This CDR3 comprises 13 residues. Trimming took 4 bases from V and 4 from J, leaving 11 bases between them. Germline-derived CDR1 and CDR2 are GTSNPN and SVGIG (reference sequence). The CDR3 region has the DNA TGTGCCTGGATGAGGCAGGGGGGAAACACCATATATTTT. Translated: CAWMRQGGNTIYF.

The chain carries TRBV4-2 and TRBJ1-1; the D is unclear. CDR1 is LGHNA, CDR2 YNFKEQ, per germline. This CDR3 has 18 amino acids. The ends were cut back, 0 bases at V and 2 bases at J, with 19 bases in the middle. Here the CDR3 reads CASSQDRPAAKSNTEAFF. The CDR3 bases are TGTGCCAGCAGCCAAGATCGGCCGGCAGCCAAATCCAACACTGAAGCTTTCTTT.

V usage is TRBV5-4 and J usage is TRBJ2-7; TRBD2 matches 16 bases. Germline V gene data show CDR1 as SGHNT and CDR2 as YYREEE (reference sequence). CDR3 length equals 17 residues. The V gene end was trimmed by 4 bases and the J gene end by 7 bases; junction bases not matched to a gene: 11. The CDR3 DNA reads TGTGCCAGCAGCAGCGGGACTAGCGGGAGGGAGACGGGGGAGCAGTACTTC. Amino acids: CASSSGTSGRETGEQYF.

J is TRBJ1-2 and V is TRBV18; 9 bases match TRBD1. In germline, CDR1 is KGHSH, CDR2 LQKENI. The J segment lost 6 bases and the V segment lost 6 bases, leaving 11 bases of the junction unmatched. The CDR3 is made up of 15 amino acids. The CDR3 loop is CASSQTGGASDGYTF. The CDR3 DNA is TGTGCCAGCTCTCAAACAGGGGGCGCGAGTGATGGCTACACCTTC.

J is TRBJ1-2 and V is TRBV9; D unresolved. The CDR3 has 14 residues. Trimming took 0 bases from V and 4 from J, leaving 10 bases between them. The V gene's germline CDR1 is SGDLS and CDR2 YYNGEE. The CDR3 bases are TGTGCCAGCAGCGTAGAAGAGAGGCCCTATGGCTACACCTTC. Translated: CASSVEERPYGYTF. The variable domain in full, with the rest retrieved from reference TRBV9 and TRBJ1-2, is DSGVTQTPKHLITATGQRVTLRCSPRSGDLSVYWYQQSLDQGLQFLIQYYNGEERAKGNILERFSAQQFPDLHSELNLSSLELGDSALYFCASSVEERPYGYTFGSGTRLTVV.

This clone has a single count. The chain is built from TRBV15 and TRBJ2-5; D perhaps matches TRBD2 (6 bases). The CDR3 consists of 15 residues. Germline lookup yields CDR1 LNHNV and CDR2 YYDKDF (reference sequence). V gave up 4 bases and J gave up 0 bases, with 12 bases separating them. This CDR3 reads CATSKVEGYQETQYF. CDR3 coding DNA: TGTGCCACCAGCAAAGTGGAGGGGTACCAAGAGACCCAGTACTTC. The full variable domain, in which reference TRBV15 and TRBJ2-5 provide the parts outside the CDR3, is DAMVIQNPRYQVTQFGKPVTLSCSQTLNHNVMYWYQQKSSQAPKLLFHYYDKDFNNEADTPDNFQSRRPNTSFCFLDIRSPGLGDTAMYLCATSKVEGYQETQYFGPGTRLLVL.

The chain joins TRBV4-1 to TRBJ1-2, with TRBD1 identical over 7 bases. The V gene's germline CDR1 is MGHRA and CDR2 YSYEKL. Unmatched junction bases numbered 8, after V lost 1 base and J lost 6 bases. This CDR3 is built from 15 residues. The CDR3 DNA reads as TGCGCCAGCAGCCAAGTAAATAGGGGGCAAGATGGCTACACCTTC. It yields the protein CASSQVNRGQDGYTF.

In this sample, this clone turned up a few times. The CDR3 is CASSPSSTDVNYGYTF. CDR3 sequence (DNA): TGTGCCAGCAGCCCATCGTCGACAGACGTTAACTATGGCTACACCTTC. This rearrangement joins TRBV5-5 to TRBJ1-2; tentative D call: TRBD1 (5 bases). The CDR3 is 16 amino acids. V lost 4 bases to trimming and J lost 1 base, with 17 bases between them. Germline V gene data show CDR1 as SGHKS and CDR2 as YYEKEE (reference sequence).

The CDR3 DNA reads as TGTGCCAGCAGCCTCGGACAGGAGTTGAACACTGAAGCTTTCTTT. Its translation: CASSLGQELNTEAFF. The gene calls are TRBV5-4 and TRBJ1-1; 7 bases are a match to TRBD1. Germline CDR1 is SGHNT and CDR2 is YYREEE (reference sequence). V lost 4 bases, J lost 0 bases, and 6 bases stayed unmatched. The CDR3 is 15 amino acids. The variable domain in full, with the rest retrieved from reference TRBV5-4 and TRBJ1-1, is ETGVTQSPTHLIKTRGQQVTLRCSSQSGHNTVSWYQQALGQGPQFIFQYYREEENGRGNFPPRFSGLQFPNYSSELNVNALELDDSALYLCASSLGQELNTEAFFGQGTRLTVV.

The rearrangement links TRBV30 to TRBJ1-1; D is perhaps TRBD1 (5 bases). The germline CDR1 and CDR2 sequences are GTSNPN and SVGIG (reference sequence). Trimming left V 5 bases short and J 4 bases short, with 14 bases between. This CDR3 has 13 residues. CDR3 amino acids: CAWSPGGATEAFF. The CDR3 bases are TGTGCCTGGTCCCCGGGAGGGGCCACTGAAGCTTTCTTT.

The gene calls are TRBV7-9 and TRBJ1-4; D gene uncertain. V lost 7 bases and J 0 bases, leaving 9 bases between the germline ends. Germline CDR1 reads SEHNR; CDR2 reads FQNEAQ (reference sequence). This CDR3 is 14 amino acids long. The CDR3: CASTPRATNEKLFF. DNA for the CDR3: TGTGCCAGCACCCCCCGCGCAACTAATGAAAAACTGTTTTTT. The complete variable domain, with remaining parts taken from reference TRBV7-9 and TRBJ1-4, reads DTGVSQNPRHKITKRGQNVTFRCDPISEHNRLYWYRQTLGQGPEFLTYFQNEAQLEKSRLLSDRFSAERPKGSFSTLEIQRTEQGDSAMYLCASTPRATNEKLFFGSGTQLSVL.

V gene TRBV19 combines with J gene TRBJ2-5, with 7 positions matching TRBD2. CDR1 is LNHDA and CDR2 is SQIVND in the germline V gene (reference sequence). This CDR3 is 15 amino acids long. The V segment lost 9 bases and the J segment 5 bases; nucleotides outside the gene matches: 15. The CDR3 DNA reads as TGTGCCAGCTCGAACGGGGGAGGGCTTGGGGAGACCCAGTACTTC. Translation gives CASSNGGGLGETQYF.